The present T cell receptor (beta chain) was sequenced within a study of blood T cell repertoires in COVID-19 (dated by TCRdb to the early 2020s). With regard to the full study: Samples from collaborators originated in the United States, Italy and Spain and spanned both the acute and convalescent phases of COVID-19. The samples were drawn from the first 160 participants of the ongoing ImmuneRACE study and from 1,254 subjects provided by 6 global collaborators. Subjects who had been exposed to COVID-19, were actively infected with it, or had recovered from it provided the deeply sampled blood TCRbeta repertoires that made up the dataset. The repertoires were made available in a free public database intended to serve as a resource for research on the immune response to SARS-CoV-2. Sample metadata almost always included a de-identified subject ID, COVID-19 status, age in years and sex. Where HLA class I and class II types were available, the types were taken from metadata supplied by the sample provider, not from assay-based typing. The material from the prospective study consisted of cDNA or gDNA derived from T cells, B-cell-depleted T cells, or PBMCs.

The paper as a whole reports these results and caveats: The amount of clinical and demographic metadata varied by source and participant and was provided uncurated.

TCRbeta CDR3 regions were amplified from genomic DNA using the immunoSEQ Assay, a bias-controlled multiplex PCR. Per the original workflow: The number of nucleated cells in each sample was estimated from the amplification of reference gene primers within the assay. Sequence reads were collapsed and filtered to measure the absolute abundance of every unique TCRbeta CDR3 rearrangement. For each sample, productive Simpson clonality was calculated by taking the square root of Simpson's diversity index across productive rearrangements. Held by TCRdb, this immuneACCESS table contains in-frame sequences only and omits some clones. Under half of the omission traces to an unresolved V gene where checked; the cause of the rest is unknown. Clonal size and the V and J genes are those of that table, whereas D and trimming came from the DNA. In this sample the table shows some 120,000 clones, 70% to 90% of which occur a single time. The ten largest clones take up more than 3.5% of the sample.

The collaborating institutions used their own protocols to collect whole blood in K2EDTA tubes. For TCRbeta analysis, collaborators shipped samples as frozen whole blood, isolated PBMCs, or DNA extracted from either of those sample types. Note on this clone: It lacks a known antigen. Base qualities are not provided; no much larger clone lies one nucleotide away.

The specimen was peripheral blood. The TCR originated in a woman aged 60 to 75 with acute or convalescent COVID-19.

The DNA sequence is given as TGTGCCAGCAGCTTGGCGTCCTCGGGACTAGCGGGGTTTAATGAGCAGTTCTTC. Translation gives CASSLASSGLAGFNEQFF. The sequence joins TRBV5-4 to TRBJ2-1, and TRBD2 aligns with 13 junction nucleotides. From its cysteine to its phenylalanine, the CDR3 spans 18 amino acids. Only the CDR3 DNA is retained, 54 bases long and in frame from the first base. The CDR1 and CDR2 encoded by the germline V gene (reference sequence) are SGHNT and YYREEE. Trimming accounts for 0 bases at V and 7 bases at J, while the number of junction bases matched to no gene is 10.